What follows are 31 T cell receptor beta chains derived from one specimen sequenced in a study of T cells in Graves' hyperthyroidism and ophthalmopathy. Amplification of TCR beta CDR3 regions was performed using RNA transcripts as template. During a first-round RT-PCR of the TCR CDR3, the HTBI primer set was used. TCRdb ran MiXCR on the multiplex PCR reads and lists one entry per CDR3 protein. The repertoire consists of around 360,000 distinct CDR3 sequences, with roughly 15% occurring once and the leading ten covering roughly 19%. The sequenced material came from blood. The receptors were gathered from a woman aged 55-70 years with Graves' ophthalmopathy.

The chain has TRBV4-1 and TRBJ1-1; tentatively, D is TRBD1 (5 bases). Germline-derived CDR1 and CDR2 are MGHRA and YSYEKL. CDR3 length equals 14 residues. V was clipped by 5 bases and J by 5 bases, with 15 bases between them. CDR3 in amino acids: CASSSRGAVTEAFF. Written as DNA, the CDR3 is TGCGCCAGCAGCAGCCGCGGGGCTGTGACTGAAGCTTTCTTT.

In this sample, this clonotype turned up many times. The chain combines TRBV6-1 with TRBJ2-7, with TRBD2 matching 9 bases. This CDR3 is 14 amino acids long. Trimming took 7 bases from V and 4 from J; bases not matched to a gene: 8. The germline V gene encodes CDR1 MNHNS and CDR2 SASEGT. Here the CDR3 reads CASTLAGAEYEQYF. In DNA, the CDR3 is TGTGCCAGCACATTAGCGGGAGCCGAATACGAGCAGTACTTC.

J is TRBJ2-7 and V is TRBV18; 9 positions agree with TRBD2. V lost 3 bases and J lost 5; bases outside the gene matches: 5. CDR1 and CDR2 (germline): KGHSH, LQKENI. There are 14 residues in the CDR3. The CDR3 reads CASSPPGLAHEQYF. Here the CDR3 DNA reads TGTGCCAGCTCACCTCCGGGACTAGCACACGAGCAGTACTTC. The full variable domain, its missing parts supplied by reference TRBV18 and TRBJ2-7, is NAGVMQNPRHLVRRRGQEARLRCSPMKGHSHVYWYRQLPEEGLKFMVYLQKENIIDESGMPKERFSAEFPKEGPSILRIQQVVRGDSAAYFCASSPPGLAHEQYFGPGTRLTVT.

The chain carries TRBV20-1 and TRBJ1-6; possible D gene TRBD1, 5 bases. V was cut by 1 base and J by 7 bases, with 11 bases left in between. The V gene's germline CDR1 is DFQATT and CDR2 SNEGSKA (reference sequence). The length of the CDR3 is 14 residues. The CDR3 reads CSARVGGRNSPLHF. The CDR3 nucleotides read TGCAGTGCTAGAGTTGGGGGGAGGAATTCACCCCTCCACTTT.

The gene calls are TRBV29-1 and TRBJ2-7; D gene unclear. CDR1 is SQVTM, CDR2 ANQGSEA, per germline. V was shortened by 4 bases and J by 0 bases, with 7 bases between the two germline ends. The CDR3 has 12 amino acids. The CDR3 here is CSVGDPSYEQYF. Written as DNA, the CDR3 is TGCAGCGTTGGAGACCCCTCCTACGAGCAGTACTTC.

This clonotype was picked up a small number of times. The chain has TRBV29-1 and TRBJ2-1, with 7 positions matching TRBD1. Germline trimming cut 3 bases from V and 4 bases from J; bases unmatched to any gene: 9. Looked up from germline, CDR1 is SQVTM and CDR2 is ANQGSEA. The CDR3 length is 15 residues. The CDR3 DNA reads as TGCAGCGTTGAGGCAACAGGGGAGCAATACAATGAGCAGTTCTTC. Its protein product is CSVEATGEQYNEQFF.

J is TRBJ2-5 and V is TRBV5-1, with D perhaps given as TRBD1 or TRBD2 (5 bases each). The CDR3 runs to 15 residues. V dropped 0 bases and J dropped 5 bases, with 14 bases sitting between them. CDR1 is SGHRS and CDR2 is YFSETQ in the germline V gene. The CDR3 coding sequence is TGCGCCAGCAGCTTGGCTTTTGGGACCCCGGAGACCCAGTACTTC. Amino acids: CASSLAFGTPETQYF. Using reference TRBV5-1 and TRBJ2-5 for the parts outside the CDR3, the full variable domain is KAGVTQTPRYLIKTRGQQVTLSCSPISGHRSVSWYQQTPGQGLQFLFEYFSETQRNKGNFPGRFSGRQFSNSRSEMNVSTLELGDSALYLCASSLAFGTPETQYFGPGTRLLVL.

This clonotype was counted ten times or more. This chain connects TRBV11-3 to TRBJ2-3; TRBD2 agrees at 7 bases. The CDR3 has 13 residues. CDR1 SGHNT and CDR2 YENEEA come from the germline V gene. The ends lost 3 bases at V and 7 bases at J; junction bases unmatched: 4. Written as DNA, the CDR3 is TGTGCCAGCAGCTTGGGGGGGGAGTATACGCAGTATTTT. This encodes CASSLGGEYTQYF.

In this sample, this clonotype turned up a few times. J is TRBJ2-3 and V is TRBV24-1, with 8 bases lining up with TRBD1. From germline, CDR1 is KGHDR and CDR2 SFDVKD. Unmatched junction bases numbered 4, after V lost 4 bases and J lost 2 bases. The CDR3 length is 15 residues. CDR3 DNA sequence: TGTGCCACCAGTGACAACAGGGGGAACACAGATACGCAGTATTTT. This sequence encodes CATSDNRGNTDTQYF.

This clonotype was seen repeatedly, ten times or more. V is TRBV28 and J is TRBJ2-7, with D perhaps TRBD1 (6 bases). Trimming took 2 bases from V and 4 from J, leaving 18 bases between them. The CDR3 is made up of 16 amino acids. Looked up from germline, CDR1 is MDHEN and CDR2 is SYDVKM. The CDR3 sequence: CASSLGVGNREYEQYF. The CDR3 nucleotides are TGTGCCAGCAGTTTAGGCGTAGGTAACAGGGAGTACGAGCAGTACTTC.

This clonotype was detected ten times or more. This rearrangement joins TRBV28 to TRBJ2-3; D may match TRBD1 or TRBD2 (5 bases each). V was trimmed by 5 bases and J by 5 bases, leaving 11 bases between them. Germline V lookup: CDR1 MDHEN, CDR2 SYDVKM. The CDR3 covers 13 residues. This CDR3 is CASSRPGGDTQYF. In nucleotides, the CDR3 is TGTGCCAGCAGTCGACCTGGGGGAGATACGCAGTATTTT.

This clonotype was seen repeatedly, ten times or more. The V gene is TRBV11-2, the J gene TRBJ2-1, with D possibly matching TRBD2 (5 bases). V lost 4 bases to trimming and J lost 4 bases, with 17 bases between them. Germline lookup yields CDR1 SGHAT and CDR2 FQNNGV. The CDR3 runs to 16 residues. CDR3 in amino acids: CASSWSAGNTYNEQFF. CDR3 in DNA: TGTGCCAGCAGCTGGTCGGCGGGCAATACGTACAATGAGCAGTTCTTC.

This clonotype was seen at least ten times. The chain is built from TRBV12-3 or TRBV12-4 and TRBJ1-1; 10 nucleotides agree with TRBD1. The CDR3 has 13 amino acids. J lost 6 bases, V lost 6 bases, and 4 bases had no gene match. CDR3 in amino acids: CASSRDRGSEAFF. In DNA form, the CDR3 reads TGTGCCAGCAGCCGGGACAGGGGTTCTGAAGCTTTCTTT.

This clonotype showed up many times. The chain links TRBV5-8 to TRBJ2-2, with TRBD2 matching over 8 bases. The CDR3 spans 15 residues. V dropped 0 bases and J dropped 10; count of bases not matched to a gene: 8. Germline V gene sequence: CDR1 SGHTS, CDR2 YDEGEE. CDR3 sequence (DNA): TGTGCCAGCAGCTTGGCGGGAGGGCCCGATCAGGAGCTGTTTTTT. Encoded protein: CASSLAGGPDQELFF.

CDR3 nucleotides: TGCGCCAGCAGCTTGGCTCTTAGCGGAGACTACAATGAGCAGTTCTTC. Translation gives CASSLALSGDYNEQFF. The chain combines TRBV5-1 with TRBJ2-1; D possibly corresponds to TRBD2 (6 bases). V was trimmed by 0 bases and J by 3 bases, leaving 13 bases between them. The germline CDR1 and CDR2 sequences are SGHRS and YFSETQ. CDR3 length equals 16 residues.

This clonotype came up once. The genes are TRBV9 and TRBJ1-6; D is unresolved. With 3 bases removed from V and 7 bases from J, the gap between germline ends came to 11 bases. CDR3 length: 14 amino acids. Germline CDR1 and CDR2: SGDLS and YYNGEE. CDR3 nucleotide sequence: TGTGCCAGCAGCGCCAGGCAGGAGAATTCACCCCTCCACTTT. This sequence encodes CASSARQENSPLHF.

This clonotype was found a few times. The chain combines TRBV27 with TRBJ2-7; 9 positions match TRBD1. Germline assignment: CDR1 MNHEY and CDR2 SMNVEV (reference sequence). V lost 2 bases to trimming and J lost 3 bases; unmatched junction nucleotides: 5. There are 15 residues in the CDR3. The CDR3 DNA is TGTGCCAGCAGTTTACGCACAGGGGGCAACTACGAGCAGTACTTC. Translating it yields CASSLRTGGNYEQYF.

This clonotype was seen only a few times. The CDR3 DNA is TGTGCCAGCAGCGCTCCCCAAGGCGGTAGCGGGAGCTACAATGAGCAGTTCTTC. Translated: CASSAPQGGSGSYNEQFF. J is TRBJ2-1 and V is TRBV28; TRBD2 aligns across 9 bases. This CDR3 has 18 amino acids. The germline gives CDR1 MDHEN, CDR2 SYDVKM. J was trimmed by 3 bases and V by 6 bases; bases with no gene match: 15.

A note on this clonotype: Relative to the germline gene, one junction end is altered; a read error may explain this. The gene calls are TRBV11-1 and TRBJ2-2; D is perhaps TRBD2 (5 bases). Looked up from germline, CDR1 is SGHAT and CDR2 is FQDESV (reference sequence). The length of the CDR3 is 15 residues. The CDR3: CASSQTGANTGELLF. In DNA, the CDR3 is TGTGCCAGCAGCCAAACTGGCGCGAACACCGGGGAGCTGCTTTTT.

This clonotype was recorded many times. This chain uses TRBV5-6 with TRBJ1-5; a possible D gene is TRBD1 (6 bases). Germline CDR1 SGHDT, CDR2 YYEEEE. CDR3 length: 13 amino acids. The ends were cut back, 0 bases at V and 8 bases at J, with 9 bases in the middle. CDR3 nucleotide sequence: TGTGCCAGCAGCTTGGGGGGGCGGGAGCCCCAGCATTTT. Its translation: CASSLGGREPQHF.

The table lists this clonotype with many counts. The chain recombines TRBV11-2 with TRBJ2-4; 16 bases agree with TRBD2. CDR1 SGHAT and CDR2 FQNNGV come from the germline V gene. This CDR3 region has 17 residues. V shed 1 base and J 6 bases; nucleotides not matched to a gene: 3. This CDR3 is CASSLVGLAGGINIQYF. CDR3 bases: TGTGCCAGCAGCTTAGTGGGACTAGCGGGAGGGATAAACATTCAGTACTTC.

This clonotype was seen repeatedly, ten times or more. The chain has TRBV20-1 and TRBJ1-6; D may be TRBD1 (6 bases). Germline V gene sequence: CDR1 DFQATT, CDR2 SNEGSKA (reference sequence). This CDR3 spans 14 amino acids. With 6 bases removed from V and 5 bases from J, the gap between germline ends came to 14 bases. Written as DNA, the CDR3 is TGCAGTGCCTGGTGGACAGAGAATAATTCACCCCTCCACTTT. Its translation: CSAWWTENNSPLHF.

This clonotype came up many times. The chain carries TRBV10-3 and TRBJ1-1, with D hard to call. V was clipped by 6 bases and J by 3 bases, with 14 bases between them. Per germline, CDR1 ENHRY and CDR2 SYGVKD. The CDR3 consists of 14 residues. The CDR3 protein is CAIRQTYSYTEAFF. The DNA for the CDR3 is TGTGCCATCAGACAAACCTACAGTTACACTGAAGCTTTCTTT.

This clonotype was seen repeatedly, ten times or more. The chain uses TRBV20-1 and TRBJ2-5; D is possibly TRBD2 (7 bases). Germline-derived CDR1 and CDR2 are DFQATT and SNEGSKA (reference sequence). V was shortened by 2 bases and J by 0 bases, with 22 bases between the two germline ends. This CDR3 contains 18 residues. CDR3 residues: CSARRGGGDLSYQETQYF. CDR3 in DNA: TGCAGTGCTAGACGGGGCGGGGGCGATTTATCGTACCAAGAGACCCAGTACTTC.

V and J are TRBV28 and TRBJ2-1; 9 nucleotides line up with TRBD2. V was clipped by 6 bases and J by 9 bases; unmatched bases: 9. The CDR3 length is 14 residues. Germline V gene lookup returns CDR1 MDHEN and CDR2 SYDVKM. CDR3 sequence (DNA): TGTGCCAGCAGCATACTAGCGGGCGGGGGTGAGCAGTTCTTC. This gives the protein CASSILAGGGEQFF.

The CDR3: CASSASRGGSYNEQFF. CDR3 coding DNA: TGTGCCAGCTCCGCCTCCAGGGGAGGATCCTACAATGAGCAGTTCTTC. The rearrangement links TRBV18 to TRBJ2-1, with D tentatively TRBD1 or TRBD2 (6 bases each). The CDR3 covers 16 residues. V was trimmed by 6 bases and J by 1 base, leaving 16 bases between them. CDR1 is KGHSH and CDR2 is LQKENI in the germline V gene.

This clonotype was detected ten times or more. The J gene is TRBJ2-1, the V gene TRBV24-1; TRBD2 matches at 8 bases. V gave up 3 bases and J gave up 0 bases; unmatched junction bases: 3. The CDR3 contains 16 residues. Germline CDR1 KGHDR, CDR2 SFDVKD. Here the CDR3 reads CATSDAGGSSYNEQFF. DNA for the CDR3: TGTGCCACCAGTGATGCGGGGGGAAGCTCCTACAATGAGCAGTTCTTC.

This clonotype was recorded at least ten times. V and J are TRBV7-2 and TRBJ1-1, with D unclear. The germline V and J ends were trimmed by 1 base and 1 base, with 7 bases remaining between them. CDR3 length: 14 amino acids. CDR1 is SGHTA and CDR2 is FQGNSA in the germline V gene. The CDR3 spells CASSLEQSNTEAFF. CDR3 nucleotide sequence: TGTGCCAGCAGCTTAGAACAGTCGAACACTGAAGCTTTCTTT.

This clonotype occurred many times. The rearrangement uses TRBV7-2 and TRBJ2-4; 13 bases are a match to TRBD2. J was trimmed by 8 bases and V by 4 bases; bases with no gene match: 8. CDR1 is SGHTA, CDR2 FQGNSA, per germline. The CDR3 is 16 amino acids. CDR3 nucleotide sequence: TGTGCCAGCAGCTCCGGACTAGCGGGAGTTGTGGACATTCAGTACTTC. It yields the protein CASSSGLAGVVDIQYF.

The count of this clonotype is one. The rearrangement links TRBV30 to TRBJ2-2, with TRBD2 matching over 8 bases. After removal of 0 bases from V and 5 bases from J, the junction contained 2 bases not matched to a gene. The CDR3 sequence is 14 residues long. Per the germline V gene, CDR1 is GTSNPN and CDR2 is SVGIG (reference sequence). The CDR3 nucleotides read TGTGCCTGGAGTGTACTAGCGGAGACCGGGGAGCTGTTTTTT. Translated, it gives CAWSVLAETGELFF.

Many counts were recorded for this clonotype. The chain carries TRBV5-1 and TRBJ2-7, with 8 bases fitting TRBD2. The CDR3 contains 19 residues. Germline V gene data show CDR1 as SGHRS and CDR2 as YFSETQ. V was pared by 2 bases and J by 8 bases, with 24 bases of the junction left unmatched. The CDR3 DNA reads TGCGCCAGCAGCTTACTGGGCCGGGAGGGGCTAGCGGGTCGAAACAAGCAGTACTTC. This codes for CASSLLGREGLAGRNKQYF. Together with reference TRBV5-1 and TRBJ2-7, the CDR3 gives the full variable domain: KAGVTQTPRYLIKTRGQQVTLSCSPISGHRSVSWYQQTPGQGLQFLFEYFSETQRNKGNFPGRFSGRQFSNSRSEMNVSTLELGDSALYLCASSLLGREGLAGRNKQYFGPGTRLTVT.